The 8 T cell receptor beta chains given below trace back to one sample, sequenced in a study of blood T cells in healthy people across ages. For the second PCR, which ran for about 6 to 12 cycles, a sample-barcoded 5' primer and a J-beta primer mix were used. TCRdb reprocessed the 5' RACE reads with MiXCR, giving one entry per CDR3 protein. The table records around 1.1 million distinct CDR3 sequences, 35% to 40% of them present only once. Input material: blood. These receptors all come from a young man in good health.

The CDR3 sequence: CASSPYRGKYYGYTF. For the CDR3, the DNA is TGTGCCAGCAGCCCTTACAGGGGCAAGTACTATGGCTACACCTTC. The chain employs TRBV11-2 and TRBJ1-2, with 7 bases fitting TRBD1. The CDR3 loop spans 15 amino acids. Germline V CDR1 and CDR2: SGHAT, FQNNGV. Trimming at V came to 5 bases and at J to 3 bases, leaving 9 bases not matched to a gene.

The rearrangement uses TRBV29-1 and TRBJ1-1; D perhaps matches TRBD1 (5 bases). Germline assignment: CDR1 SQVTM and CDR2 ANQGSEA. Trimming took off 2 bases at V and 3 bases at J, with 13 bases between the two ends. The CDR3 is made up of 14 amino acids. Here the CDR3 DNA reads TGCAGCGTTGAACCCAGGGAATGGGACACTGAAGCTTTCTTT. Residues: CSVEPREWDTEAFF.

This clonotype was counted only a few times. J is TRBJ1-5 and V is TRBV20-1; D may be TRBD1 (5 bases). V lost 5 bases and J 4 bases, leaving 12 bases between the germline ends. This CDR3 is built from 13 residues. The germline V gene encodes CDR1 DFQATT and CDR2 SNEGSKA (reference sequence). Here the CDR3 DNA reads TGCAGTGCTGCCCGGGGGGTTAATCAGCCCCAGCATTTT. Its translation is CSAARGVNQPQHF.

The rearrangement uses TRBV9 and TRBJ2-1, with 10 bases matching TRBD1. The V and J ends lost 3 bases and 6 bases, in that order; junction bases with no gene match: 0. Germline lookup yields CDR1 SGDLS and CDR2 YYNGEE. This CDR3 has 13 residues. CDR3 sequence (DNA): TGTGCCAGCAGCGGGACAGGGGGCAATGAGCAGTTCTTC. Translation gives CASSGTGGNEQFF.

In its sample, this clonotype was seen a few times. This chain connects TRBV12-3 or TRBV12-4 to TRBJ2-3; 16 nucleotides align to TRBD2. Unmatched junction bases numbered 8, after V lost 6 bases and J lost 2 bases. CDR3 length equals 18 residues. CDR3 DNA sequence: TGTGCCAGCAGAACCGGGACTAGCGGGGGGGCCAACACAGATACGCAGTATTTT. Amino acids: CASRTGTSGGANTDTQYF.

The table lists this clonotype with a few counts. The chain combines TRBV5-1 with TRBJ2-4; 8 nucleotides agree with TRBD1. Germline V CDR1 and CDR2: SGHRS, YFSETQ. V was clipped by 7 bases and J by 0 bases; unmatched bases: 9. The CDR3 spans 16 residues. CDR3 region: CASALGTGLAKNIQYF. The CDR3 nucleotides are TGCGCCAGCGCCCTTGGGACAGGATTAGCCAAAAACATTCAGTACTTC.

The CDR3 nucleotides are TGTGCCAGCAGCTACCTGACTAGCGGGGGGGTCTATGAGCAGTTCTTC. Protein sequence: CASSYLTSGGVYEQFF. The chain joins TRBV6-2 or TRBV6-3 to TRBJ2-1; 14 nucleotides agree with TRBD2. CDR1 and CDR2 from the germline V gene are MNHEY and SVGEGT. J gave up 8 bases and V 6 bases, and 9 bases lay outside the gene matches. CDR3 length: 16 residues.

This clonotype is a singleton in its sample. The chain recombines TRBV6-6 with TRBJ2-7; 10 bases match TRBD1. The J call is doubtful: the DNA matches TRBJ2-5 better. Germline V lookup: CDR1 MNHNY, CDR2 SVGAGI (reference sequence). The CDR3 contains 16 residues. The DNA of the CDR3 is TGTGCCAGCAGTTCAACGACAGGGGGCCGGCGAGAGACCCAGTACTTC. It translates to CASSSTTGGRRETQYF.